The 18 T cell receptor beta chains given below trace back to one sample, sequenced in a study of blood T cells in healthy people across ages (dated by TCRdb to the mid-2010s). The library was built by means of 5' RACE. Sequenced using an Illumina HiSeq 2500. A second 7 to 11 cycle PCR used a sample-barcoded 5' primer and a J-beta primer mix. The public reads were reprocessed in TCRdb via fastp at Q25 and MiXCR, keeping in-frame beta chains. Rows merge per CDR3 protein into single entries with the most common DNA and genes. Here the sample has approximately 820,000 distinct CDR3 sequences; around two fifths occur a single time. The ten largest clones take up nearly 20% of the sample. The sample comprised blood. Every receptor here comes from a man aged 55 to 70 in good health.

The chain uses TRBV12-3 or TRBV12-4 and TRBJ2-7, with TRBD2 as a possible D gene (7 bases). Trimming took off 8 bases at V and 7 bases at J, with 18 bases between the two ends. CDR3 size: 13 residues. The CDR3 DNA reads as TGTGCCAGCCTCTTCCGGGGGGCTCGGGAGCAGTACTTC. Protein sequence: CASLFRGAREQYF.

Worth noting for this clonotype: One junction end does not reproduce the germline sequence, and a read error may be involved. V gene TRBV30 combines with J gene TRBJ1-1; no clear D. Germline CDR1 GTSNPN, CDR2 SVGIG (reference sequence). The CDR3 loop spans 13 amino acids. CDR3 sequence reads: CARSEPGYTEAFF. The CDR3 DNA reads as TGTGCCCGGAGCGAACCGGGGTACACTGAAGCTTTCTTT.

This clonotype was detected ten times or more. The chain is built from TRBV20-1 and TRBJ2-5; 7 nucleotides line up with TRBD1. J was trimmed by 5 bases and V by 6 bases; bases with no gene match: 12. The CDR3 spans 14 residues. Germline assignment: CDR1 DFQATT and CDR2 SNEGSKA (reference sequence). DNA for the CDR3: TGCAGTGCCCCCCGGCAGGGGGAGCGGGAGACCCAGTACTTC. Its protein product is CSAPRQGERETQYF.

Regarding this clonotype: The CDR3 does not end in the conserved phenylalanine or tryptophan, so this is likely a read error. This rearrangement joins TRBV15 to TRBJ1-2; maybe TRBD1 (6 bases). CDR1 and CDR2 from the germline V gene are LNHNV and YYDKDF (reference sequence). Deletions cut 0 bases from V and 8 bases from J, with 13 bases between. This CDR3 is 14 amino acids long. CDR3 region: CATSRDTGKGGYTL. The CDR3 DNA reads as TGTGCCACCAGCAGAGATACAGGGAAAGGAGGCTACACCCTC.

This clonotype was picked up many times. V usage is TRBV7-2 and J usage is TRBJ2-7; the D gene is possibly TRBD2 (6 bases). Germline V lookup: CDR1 SGHTA, CDR2 FQGNSA. The V gene lost 3 bases and the J gene lost 2 bases, with 8 bases spanning the gap. The CDR3 covers 13 residues. The CDR3 bases are TGTGCCAGCAGCTTCTGGGGGGCCTACGAGCAGTACTTC. It encodes CASSFWGAYEQYF. Full variable domain (missing parts from reference TRBV7-2 and TRBJ2-7): GAGVSQSPSNKVTEKGKDVELRCDPISGHTALYWYRQSLGQGLEFLIYFQGNSAPDKSGLPSDRFSAERTGGSVSTLTIQRTQQEDSAVYLCASSFWGAYEQYFGPGTRLTVT.

The chain links TRBV7-9 to TRBJ1-6; TRBD1 aligns across 7 bases. The germline gives CDR1 SEHNR, CDR2 FQNEAQ (reference sequence). The V gene end was trimmed by 2 bases and the J gene end by 9 bases; junction bases not matched to a gene: 10. CDR3 length: 16 residues. The CDR3 loop reads CASSLTSGQLGSPLHF. CDR3 coding DNA: TGTGCCAGCAGCTTAACCTCGGGACAGCTTGGTTCACCCCTCCACTTT.

This sequence joins TRBV6-2 or TRBV6-3 and TRBJ2-1; TRBD2 matches 10 bases. The J call may be mistaken, given a closer DNA end match to TRBJ2-7. Germline CDR1 and CDR2: MNHEY and SVGEGT. The CDR3 totals 15 residues. As DNA, the CDR3 is TGTGCCAGCCAAAACGGGCTAGCGGGGGCCTACGAGCAGTACTTC. It yields the protein CASQNGLAGAYEQYF.

There are a few counts of this clonotype. The rearrangement links TRBV25-1 to TRBJ2-1; no definite D call. V was clipped by 4 bases and J by 0 bases, with 13 bases between them. Per germline, CDR1 MGHDK and CDR2 SYGVNS. This CDR3 is 16 amino acids long. The CDR3 DNA is TGTGCCAGCAGTGGTAACTCCCCGGGCTCCTACAATGAGCAGTTCTTC. Amino acid sequence: CASSGNSPGSYNEQFF.

This clonotype has just a few counts. V usage is TRBV6-5 and J usage is TRBJ2-7; no firm D call. The germline V gene encodes CDR1 MNHEY and CDR2 SVGAGI. The ends were cut back, 2 bases at V and 0 bases at J, with 5 bases in the middle. This CDR3 spans 13 amino acids. The CDR3 loop reads CASSYTFSYEQYF. The CDR3 nucleotides are TGTGCCAGCAGTTACACCTTCTCCTACGAGCAGTACTTC.

The chain combines TRBV4-1 with TRBJ1-2, with a tentative D call TRBD1 (5 bases). V was trimmed by 5 bases and J by 12 bases, leaving 25 bases between them. From germline, CDR1 is MGHRA and CDR2 YSYEKL. The CDR3 is 15 amino acids. The CDR3, as DNA: TGCGCCAGCAGCGGATGGGGGAATATGGTGTATGACCACACCTTC. Translated, it gives CASSGWGNMVYDHTF.

The rearrangement uses TRBV7-2 and TRBJ2-1; D is possibly TRBD1 (5 bases). Trimming took off 1 base at V and 8 bases at J, with 6 bases between the two ends. Germline CDR1 is SGHTA and CDR2 is FQGNSA. There are 12 residues in the CDR3. CDR3: CASSLGGHEQFF. CDR3 bases: TGTGCCAGCAGCTTAGGGGGCCATGAGCAGTTCTTC.

This clonotype has only a few counts. The chain links TRBV5-4 to TRBJ1-1; D unclear. The length of the CDR3 is 13 residues. Germline V lookup: CDR1 SGHNT, CDR2 YYREEE (reference sequence). V was clipped by 5 bases and J by 5 bases, with 13 bases between them. CDR3 bases: TGTGCCAGCAGTTCACCATCGGTGACTGAAGCTTTCTTT. Amino acid sequence: CASSSPSVTEAFF.

The J gene is TRBJ2-7, the V gene TRBV27; D may correspond to TRBD1 or TRBD2 (5 bases each). V gave up 6 bases and J gave up 2 bases, with 17 bases separating them. The CDR3 length is 15 residues. Looked up from germline, CDR1 is MNHEY and CDR2 is SMNVEV (reference sequence). The CDR3 coding sequence is TGTGCCAGCAGCCGTGACCGGGACCGAGCCTACGAGCAGTACTTC. Its protein product is CASSRDRDRAYEQYF.

The chain employs TRBV19 and TRBJ2-5; the match to TRBD2 covers 7 bases. J was trimmed by 5 bases and V by 3 bases; bases with no gene match: 9. From germline, CDR1 is LNHDA and CDR2 SQIVND (reference sequence). This CDR3 spans 15 amino acids. CDR3 region: CASSIGVGGSETQYF. In nucleotides, the CDR3 is TGTGCCAGTAGTATTGGAGTGGGAGGGTCGGAGACCCAGTACTTC.

CDR3 region: CASSLRGAGTEAFF. In DNA form, the CDR3 reads TGTGCCAGCAGCTTACGCGGGGCGGGCACTGAAGCTTTCTTT. The chain joins TRBV7-2 to TRBJ1-1, with a possible D match to TRBD1 (5 bases). Germline V gene sequence: CDR1 SGHTA, CDR2 FQGNSA. This CDR3 comprises 14 residues. V was trimmed by 2 bases and J by 4 bases, leaving 11 bases between them. Variable domain in full (rest from reference TRBV7-2 and TRBJ1-1): GAGVSQSPSNKVTEKGKDVELRCDPISGHTALYWYRQSLGQGLEFLIYFQGNSAPDKSGLPSDRFSAERTGGSVSTLTIQRTQQEDSAVYLCASSLRGAGTEAFFGQGTRLTVV.

The rearrangement uses TRBV4-3 and TRBJ2-7; 8 bases agree with TRBD1. This CDR3 spans 16 amino acids. Germline V gene sequence: CDR1 LGHNA, CDR2 YSLEER. Trimming at V came to 3 bases and at J to 0 bases, leaving 7 bases not matched to a gene. CDR3 protein: CASSHAGTGSSYEQYF. The CDR3 DNA sequence: TGCGCCAGCAGCCATGCCGGGACAGGAAGCTCCTACGAGCAGTACTTC.

This chain joins TRBV7-2 and TRBJ2-1; no reliable D call. V was cut by 6 bases and J by 0 bases, with 15 bases left in between. The CDR3 length is 16 residues. Per the germline V gene, CDR1 is SGHTA and CDR2 is FQGNSA. For the CDR3, the DNA is TGTGCCAGCAGATCACACTTAACCTCCTCCTACAATGAGCAGTTCTTC. The encoded protein is CASRSHLTSSYNEQFF.

This chain connects TRBV30 to TRBJ1-2, with D uncertain. CDR3 size: 12 residues. Per the germline V gene, CDR1 is GTSNPN and CDR2 is SVGIG (reference sequence). With 0 bases removed from V and 4 bases from J, the gap between germline ends came to 6 bases. CDR3 sequence (DNA): TGTGCCTGGAGTGTACTGGGCTATGGCTACACCTTC. Its protein product is CAWSVLGYGYTF.